A single sample gave rise to the 32 T cell receptor beta chains below, sequenced in a study of T cell responses to AZD1222 COVID-19 vaccine (dated by TCRdb to 2020 to 2022). Library preparation was by the immunoSEQ multiplex PCR assay. What TCRdb holds here is the immuneACCESS table cut down to in-frame rearrangements. Part of the clones is not present; checked against another copy, under half of the missing clones reflect an unresolved V gene, and the others are unexplained. Within this sample are roughly 49,000 clones, with 70% to 85% of them counted one time only. In total, the top ten clones hold 20% of the sample. What this sample's time point label stands for: baseline before first vaccination. Interpreted using the paper, the treatment or condition label stands for: meningococcal conjugate vaccine given as trial control. Sequenced material: peripheral blood, taken on day 0 of MenACWY control vaccination. Every receptor here comes from an adult in good health.

This clone was found once. The same CDR3 is also encoded by other DNA sequences in this sample. The chain is built from TRBV30 and TRBJ1-3; D is uncertain. The CDR3 runs 10 residues. V lost 5 bases to trimming and J lost 4 bases, with 3 bases between them. Germline CDR1 and CDR2: GTSNPN and SVGIG (reference sequence). The CDR3 DNA follows: TGTGCCTGGGGCGGAAACACCATATATTTT. Its protein product is CAWGGNTIYF.

This clone has only a few counts. V and J are TRBV11-2 and TRBJ1-1; no clear D. CDR1 and CDR2 from the germline V gene are SGHAT and FQNNGV. This CDR3 is built from 13 residues. V was clipped by 5 bases and J by 1 base, with 8 bases between them. The CDR3 loop reads CASSGERNTEAFF. In DNA form, the CDR3 reads TGTGCCAGCAGCGGGGAGCGGAACACTGAAGCTTTCTTT.

The chain links TRBV5-5 to TRBJ2-7; D is unclear. Germline V gives CDR1 SGHKS, CDR2 YYEKEE (reference sequence). This CDR3 comprises 12 residues. The V gene lost 4 bases and the J gene lost 6 bases, with 11 bases spanning the gap. CDR3 in amino acids: CASSVVWGEQYF. Here the CDR3 DNA reads TGTGCCAGCAGCGTTGTATGGGGCGAGCAGTACTTC.

As to this clone: At one end, the junction sequence differs from germline, possibly due to a read error. The chain couples TRBV3-1 (or the pseudogene TRBV3-2) to TRBJ2-2; 9 bases line up with TRBD2. The germline V gene has CDR1 LGHDT and CDR2 YNNKEL (reference sequence). The CDR3 has 15 amino acids. This CDR3 reads CARSPRAGGGGELFF. DNA for the CDR3: TGTGCCCGCAGCCCCCGGGCGGGGGGGGGCGGGGAGCTGTTTTTT.

V and J are TRBV11-1 and TRBJ1-3, with 7 bases identical to TRBD1. V was clipped by 3 bases and J by 7 bases; unmatched bases: 9. Germline lookup yields CDR1 SGHAT and CDR2 FQDESV (reference sequence). CDR3 length equals 15 residues. The CDR3 reads CASSFPTGSGNTIYF. The CDR3, as DNA: TGTGCCAGCAGCTTCCCGACAGGGAGCGGGAACACCATATATTTT. The entire variable domain, with the rest obtained from reference TRBV11-1 and TRBJ1-3, is as follows: EAEVAQSPRYKITEKSQAVAFWCDPISGHATLYWYRQILGQGPELLVQFQDESVVDDSQLPKDRFSAERLKGVDSTLKIQPAELGDSAMYLCASSFPTGSGNTIYFGEGSWLTVV.

The chain has TRBV2 and TRBJ1-1, with D unresolved. This CDR3 is 11 amino acids long. V shed 6 bases and J shed 4 bases, with 6 bases lying between them. Germline-derived CDR1 and CDR2 are SNHLY and FYNNEI. Written as DNA, the CDR3 is TGTGCCAGCAGCCGCCTCACTGAAGCTTTCTTT. As protein: CASSRLTEAFF.

This clone was picked up a small number of times. The J gene is TRBJ2-1, the V gene TRBV5-4; TRBD2 aligns across 9 bases. This CDR3 is 14 amino acids long. The V segment lost 5 bases and the J segment 3 bases; nucleotides outside the gene matches: 3. Per germline, CDR1 SGHNT and CDR2 YYREEE (reference sequence). The CDR3, as DNA: TGTGCCAGCAGTACTAGCGGGCTCTACAATGAGCAGTTCTTC. This codes for CASSTSGLYNEQFF.

The chain combines TRBV18 with TRBJ1-5; possible D gene TRBD1, 6 bases. The CDR3 sequence is 15 residues long. Germline CDR1 is KGHSH and CDR2 is LQKENI. The germline V and J ends were trimmed by 6 bases and 2 bases, with 14 bases remaining between them. The CDR3 region is CASSPQGTGNQPQHF. CDR3 coding DNA: TGTGCCAGCTCCCCTCAGGGGACGGGCAATCAGCCCCAGCATTTT.

This chain links TRBV5-1 with TRBJ2-3, with 9 bases identical to TRBD1. Germline CDR1 and CDR2: SGHRS and YFSETQ. J was trimmed by 3 bases and V by 4 bases; bases with no gene match: 9. The length of the CDR3 is 16 residues. This CDR3 reads CASSPRTGGATDTQYF. The CDR3 region has the DNA TGCGCCAGCAGCCCACGCACAGGGGGCGCAACAGATACGCAGTATTTT.

The CDR3 DNA reads as TGTGCCAGTACCTTCACAACAGGGGCCACAGATACGCAGTATTTT. This encodes CASTFTTGATDTQYF. The chain is built from TRBV19 and TRBJ2-3; TRBD1 aligns across 7 bases. CDR3 length: 15 amino acids. Losses at the gene ends were 7 bases for V and 2 bases for J; bases not matched to a gene: 9. Germline CDR1 LNHDA, CDR2 SQIVND (reference sequence).

In this sample, this clone turned up a few times. The gene calls are TRBV7-2 and TRBJ2-2, with unresolved D. This CDR3 has 15 amino acids. Germline CDR1 SGHTA, CDR2 FQGNSA. The V end was cut by 2 bases, the J end by 3 bases, with 10 bases between. CDR3 in amino acids: CASSLNRVDTGELFF. CDR3 nucleotides: TGTGCCAGCAGCTTAAACCGGGTCGACACCGGGGAGCTGTTTTTT.

A note on this clone: Different DNA sequences within this sample yield the same CDR3. The chain employs TRBV28 and TRBJ2-7; no clear D. V lost 6 bases to trimming and J lost 1 base, with 4 bases between them. The CDR3 runs 11 residues. Per germline, CDR1 MDHEN and CDR2 SYDVKM. This CDR3 is CASSSSYEQYF. The CDR3 DNA follows: TGTGCCAGCAGCTCTTCCTACGAGCAGTACTTC. The variable domain in full, completed from reference TRBV28 and TRBJ2-7, reads DVKVTQSSRYLVKRTGEKVFLECVQDMDHENMFWYRQDPGLGLRLIYFSYDVKMKEKGDIPEGYSVSREKKERFSLILESASTNQTSMYLCASSSSYEQYFGPGTRLTVT.

The chain uses TRBV5-8 and TRBJ2-7; no clear D gene. CDR1 and CDR2 from the germline V gene are SGHTS and YDEGEE. The CDR3 has 14 residues. V lost 0 bases, J lost 0 bases, and 7 bases lay in between. The DNA for the CDR3 is TGTGCCAGCAGCTTGGATGGAAGCTCCTACGAGCAGTACTTC. Its translation is CASSLDGSSYEQYF.

The chain couples TRBV29-1 to TRBJ2-7; D is perhaps TRBD1 (6 bases). The germline CDR1 and CDR2 sequences are SQVTM and ANQGSEA. With 1 base removed from V and 5 bases from J, the gap between germline ends came to 9 bases. The CDR3 consists of 12 residues. This CDR3 reads CSVEGQDDEQYF. The DNA for the CDR3 is TGCAGCGTTGAAGGACAGGACGACGAGCAGTACTTC.

The V call is TRBV5-6, the J call TRBJ1-1; D uncertain. CDR1 SGHDT and CDR2 YYEEEE come from the germline V gene. Trimming removed 0 bases at V and 0 bases at J, with 6 bases between. The CDR3 runs to 14 residues. The CDR3 loop is CASSLAVMNTEAFF. The CDR3 DNA reads as TGTGCCAGCAGCTTGGCAGTCATGAACACTGAAGCTTTCTTT. The full variable domain, in which reference TRBV5-6 and TRBJ1-1 provide the parts outside the CDR3, is DAGVTQSPTHLIKTRGQQVTLRCSPKSGHDTVSWYQQALGQGPQFIFQYYEEEERQRGNFPDRFSGHQFPNYSSELNVNALLLGDSALYLCASSLAVMNTEAFFGQGTRLTVV.

This clone was seen only once. This chain links TRBV5-1 with TRBJ2-2; 9 bases are shared with TRBD2. V shed 7 bases, J shed 6 bases, and the junction held 13 bases outside the gene matches. Per germline, CDR1 SGHRS and CDR2 YFSETQ. CDR3 length: 16 residues. CDR3 sequence: CASRSREGAGAGELFF. For the CDR3, the DNA is TGCGCCAGCCGATCGCGGGAGGGGGCCGGGGCCGGGGAGCTGTTTTTT.

The rearrangement uses TRBV2 and TRBJ2-5; D is undetermined. Trimming took 7 bases from V and 5 from J, leaving 17 bases between them. The germline CDR1 and CDR2 sequences are SNHLY and FYNNEI. This CDR3 is built from 14 residues. The CDR3 region is CASNLKGPQETQYF. The CDR3 DNA follows: TGTGCCAGCAATCTGAAAGGTCCCCAGGAGACCCAGTACTTC.

The chain recombines TRBV6-6 with TRBJ2-3; 10 nucleotides line up with TRBD1. After removal of 6 bases from V and 3 bases from J, the junction contained 6 bases not matched to a gene. The germline V gene has CDR1 MNHNY and CDR2 SVGAGI (reference sequence). This CDR3 comprises 15 residues. As DNA, the CDR3 is TGTGCCAGCAGACCAAGGACAGGGGGTACAGATACGCAGTATTTT. It translates to CASRPRTGGTDTQYF.

V gene TRBV7-9 combines with J gene TRBJ2-2; D not resolved. Germline-derived CDR1 and CDR2 are SEHNR and FQNEAQ (reference sequence). Trimming left V 2 bases short and J 7 bases short, with 5 bases between. CDR3 length: 12 residues. The CDR3 loop is CASSLSSGELFF. CDR3 DNA: TGTGCCAGCAGCTTATCGAGCGGGGAGCTGTTTTTT.

This clone was found a few times. V gene TRBV10-3 combines with J gene TRBJ1-3; D may be TRBD1 (5 bases). CDR1 and CDR2 from the germline V gene are ENHRY and SYGVKD. V dropped 1 base and J dropped 0 bases, with 10 bases sitting between them. The CDR3 sequence is 16 residues long. The chain's CDR3 is CAISELGGTSGNTIYF. For the CDR3, the DNA is TGTGCCATCAGTGAGTTGGGGGGTACCTCTGGAAACACCATATATTTT.

This clone showed up just a few times. J is TRBJ2-1 and V is TRBV7-8; D is undetermined. The germline CDR1 and CDR2 sequences are SGHVS and FQNEAQ. The CDR3 is 15 residues long. V lost 3 bases to trimming and J lost 13 bases, with 22 bases between them. CDR3 sequence reads: CASSFGELGGPRQFF. The CDR3 DNA reads as TGTGCCAGCAGCTTCGGAGAGCTGGGCGGCCCCCGTCAGTTCTTC.

J is TRBJ2-4 and V is TRBV11-2; no reliable D call. Germline CDR1 and CDR2: SGHAT and FQNNGV. Trimming cost V 2 bases and J 6 bases, with 5 bases left between them. This CDR3 contains 12 residues. The CDR3 region is CASSLTTNIQYF. DNA for the CDR3: TGTGCCAGCAGCTTAACGACAAACATTCAGTACTTC.

The CDR3, as DNA: TGTGCCAGCAGTTTATATTCTTCAGCCTTCGAGCAGTACTTC. Amino acids: CASSLYSSAFEQYF. The V gene is TRBV27, the J gene TRBJ2-7; D is uncertain. CDR1 is MNHEY, CDR2 SMNVEV, per germline (reference sequence). Trimming took 1 base from V and 6 from J, leaving 13 bases between them. This CDR3 region has 14 residues.

This chain links TRBV29-1 with TRBJ1-4, with D uncertain. The CDR3 runs 12 residues. Germline-derived CDR1 and CDR2 are SQVTM and ANQGSEA. V lost 3 bases, J lost 11 bases, and 13 bases lay in between. The CDR3 loop is CSVEGQTSKLFF. CDR3 coding DNA: TGCAGCGTTGAGGGCCAGACCTCCAAACTGTTTTTT.

V is TRBV9 and J is TRBJ1-2; D is ambiguous. Germline CDR1 SGDLS, CDR2 YYNGEE. The V end was cut by 0 bases, the J end by 3 bases, with 12 bases between. The CDR3 has 15 amino acids. CDR3 sequence: CASSVGIDTYYGYTF. In nucleotides, the CDR3 is TGTGCCAGCAGCGTAGGAATCGACACATACTATGGCTACACCTTC.

This rearrangement joins TRBV7-3 to TRBJ1-1; D is possibly TRBD1 (5 bases). This CDR3 has 15 residues. Germline V lookup: CDR1 SGHTA, CDR2 FQGTGA. Trimming stripped 6 bases from V and 4 bases from J, with 18 bases between. The CDR3 loop reads CASSLMRRGFTEAFF. CDR3 coding DNA: TGTGCCAGCAGTTTGATGCGACGGGGGTTCACTGAAGCTTTCTTT.

This clone was seen just once. V usage is TRBV19 and J usage is TRBJ2-3, with 9 bases matching TRBD1. The CDR3 is 14 residues long. Germline values: CDR1 LNHDA, CDR2 SQIVND (reference sequence). V trimming: 10 bases; J trimming: 4 bases; junction bases outside the gene matches: 9. CDR3 loop: CATGTGSGADTQYF. CDR3 in DNA: TGTGCCACCGGGACAGGGAGTGGTGCAGATACGCAGTATTTT.

The V call is TRBV28, the J call TRBJ1-6, with 7 bases that match TRBD1. V lost 6 bases and J lost 13; bases outside the gene matches: 9. Germline CDR1 and CDR2: MDHEN and SYDVKM. The CDR3 length is 13 residues. CDR3 coding DNA: TGTGCCAGCAGGACAGGGACCTACGGGCCCCTCCACTTT. As protein: CASRTGTYGPLHF.

This chain connects TRBV2 to TRBJ1-2; D might be TRBD1 (6 bases). This CDR3 spans 13 amino acids. V lost 2 bases, J lost 4 bases, and 8 bases lay in between. Germline V gene lookup returns CDR1 SNHLY and CDR2 FYNNEI. The CDR3 protein is CASSETGFYGYTF. CDR3 coding DNA: TGTGCCAGCAGTGAAACAGGGTTCTATGGCTACACCTTC.

J is TRBJ1-4 and V is TRBV4-1; the match to TRBD1 covers 9 bases. J was trimmed by 3 bases and V by 6 bases; bases with no gene match: 11. This CDR3 has 17 residues. CDR1 and CDR2 from the germline V gene are MGHRA and YSYEKL. The CDR3 DNA follows: TGCGCCAGCAGATCAACAGGGGGCGCGAATCCTAATGAAAAACTGTTTTTT. It codes for CASRSTGGANPNEKLFF.

The chain uses TRBV3-1 (or the pseudogene TRBV3-2) and TRBJ1-2, with TRBD1 matching 7 bases. V gave up 0 bases and J gave up 7 bases; unmatched junction bases: 11. The germline V gene encodes CDR1 LGHDT and CDR2 YNNKEL (reference sequence). The CDR3 loop spans 16 amino acids. The CDR3 reads CASSQDQVTGRFGYTF. Here the CDR3 DNA reads TGTGCCAGCAGCCAAGATCAAGTGACAGGGCGTTTTGGCTACACCTTC.

The rearrangement uses TRBV5-4 and TRBJ2-7, with D possibly TRBD1 on 5 matching bases. Trimming took 0 bases from V and 4 from J, leaving 11 bases between them. Germline V lookup: CDR1 SGHNT, CDR2 YYREEE (reference sequence). This CDR3 has 14 residues. The CDR3 DNA reads TGTGCCAGCAGCTTGGAAGGGGCATGGTACGAGCAGTACTTC. It encodes CASSLEGAWYEQYF.